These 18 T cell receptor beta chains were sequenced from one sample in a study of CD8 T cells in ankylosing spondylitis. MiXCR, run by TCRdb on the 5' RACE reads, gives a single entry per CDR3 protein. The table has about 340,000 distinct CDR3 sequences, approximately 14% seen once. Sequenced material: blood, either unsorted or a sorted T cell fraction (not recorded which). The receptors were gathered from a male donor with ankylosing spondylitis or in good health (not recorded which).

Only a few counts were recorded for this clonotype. In DNA, the CDR3 is TGCGCCAGCAGCGAAGGGACTAGTAAAGAGACCCAGTACTTC. Encoded protein: CASSEGTSKETQYF. This chain joins TRBV5-1 and TRBJ2-5; 8 bases line up with TRBD2. Per germline, CDR1 SGHRS and CDR2 YFSETQ. J was trimmed by 3 bases and V by 4 bases; bases with no gene match: 5. This CDR3 is built from 14 residues.

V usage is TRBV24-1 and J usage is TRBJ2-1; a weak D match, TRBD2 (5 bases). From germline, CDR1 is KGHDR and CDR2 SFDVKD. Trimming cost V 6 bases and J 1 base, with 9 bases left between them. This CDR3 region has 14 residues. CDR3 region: CATSTGGSYNEQFF. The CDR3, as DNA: TGTGCCACCAGTACGGGCGGGTCCTACAATGAGCAGTTCTTC.

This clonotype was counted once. CDR3 bases: TGTGCCAGCAGTGAAGTCGGGGGGGGCACAGATACGCAGTATTTT. It codes for CASSEVGGGTDTQYF. The rearrangement uses TRBV6-1 and TRBJ2-3, with 8 bases identical to TRBD2. The CDR3 contains 15 residues. Unmatched junction bases numbered 1, after V lost 1 base and J lost 1 base. Germline V gene lookup returns CDR1 MNHNS and CDR2 SASEGT.

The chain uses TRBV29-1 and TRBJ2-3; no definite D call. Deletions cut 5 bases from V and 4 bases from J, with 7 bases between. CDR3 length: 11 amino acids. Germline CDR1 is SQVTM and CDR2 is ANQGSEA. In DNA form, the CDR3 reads TGCAGCGTTTCCCTTGCAGATACGCAGTATTTT. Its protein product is CSVSLADTQYF.

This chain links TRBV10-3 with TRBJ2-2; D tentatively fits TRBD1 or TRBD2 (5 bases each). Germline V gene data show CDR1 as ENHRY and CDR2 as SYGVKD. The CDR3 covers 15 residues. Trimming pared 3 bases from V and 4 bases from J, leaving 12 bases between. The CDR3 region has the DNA TGTGCCATCAGTGACCCCGAGGGGCTCACCGGGGAGCTGTTTTTT. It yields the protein CAISDPEGLTGELFF.

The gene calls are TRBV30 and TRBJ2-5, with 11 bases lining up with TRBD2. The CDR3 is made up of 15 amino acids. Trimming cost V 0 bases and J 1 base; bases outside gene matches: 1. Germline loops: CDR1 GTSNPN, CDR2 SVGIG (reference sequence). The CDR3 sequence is CAWSVLAGAQETQYF. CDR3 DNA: TGTGCCTGGAGTGTACTAGCGGGGGCCCAAGAGACCCAGTACTTC. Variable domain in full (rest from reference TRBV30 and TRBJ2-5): SQTIHQWPATLVQPVGSPLSLECTVEGTSNPNLYWYRQAAGRGLQLLFYSVGIGQISSEVPQNLSASRPQDRQFILSSKKLLLSDSGFYLCAWSVLAGAQETQYFGPGTRLLVL.

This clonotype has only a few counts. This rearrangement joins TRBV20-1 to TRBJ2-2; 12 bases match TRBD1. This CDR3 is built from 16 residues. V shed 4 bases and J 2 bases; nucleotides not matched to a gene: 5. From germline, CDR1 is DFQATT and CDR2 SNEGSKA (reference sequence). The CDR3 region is CSATPGQGANTGELFF. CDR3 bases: TGCAGTGCTACTCCGGGACAGGGGGCAAACACCGGGGAGCTGTTTTTT.

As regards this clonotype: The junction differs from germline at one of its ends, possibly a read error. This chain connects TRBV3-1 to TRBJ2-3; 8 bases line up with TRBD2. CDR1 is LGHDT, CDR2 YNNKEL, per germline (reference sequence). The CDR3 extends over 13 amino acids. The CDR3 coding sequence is TGTGCCAGCCGCGGGGGGCGCACTGATACGCAGTATTTT. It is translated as CASRGGRTDTQYF.

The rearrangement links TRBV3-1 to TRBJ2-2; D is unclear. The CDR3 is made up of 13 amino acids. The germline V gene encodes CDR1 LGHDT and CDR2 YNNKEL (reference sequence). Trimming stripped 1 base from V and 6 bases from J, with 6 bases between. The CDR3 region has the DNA TGTGCCAGCAGCCAAGGGATAGCCGGGGAGCTGTTTTTT. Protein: CASSQGIAGELFF.

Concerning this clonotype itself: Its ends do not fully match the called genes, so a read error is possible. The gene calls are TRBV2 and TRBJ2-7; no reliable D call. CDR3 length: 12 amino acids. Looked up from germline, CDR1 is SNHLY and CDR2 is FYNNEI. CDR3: CASRLGSHEQYF. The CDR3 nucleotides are TGTGCCAGCAGGCTCGGCTCCCACGAGCAGTACTTC.

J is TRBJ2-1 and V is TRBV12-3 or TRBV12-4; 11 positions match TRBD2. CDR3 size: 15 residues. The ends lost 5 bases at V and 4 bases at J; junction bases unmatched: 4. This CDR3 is CASSLTSGIYNEQFF. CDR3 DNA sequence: TGTGCCAGCAGTCTGACTAGCGGGATATACAATGAGCAGTTCTTC.

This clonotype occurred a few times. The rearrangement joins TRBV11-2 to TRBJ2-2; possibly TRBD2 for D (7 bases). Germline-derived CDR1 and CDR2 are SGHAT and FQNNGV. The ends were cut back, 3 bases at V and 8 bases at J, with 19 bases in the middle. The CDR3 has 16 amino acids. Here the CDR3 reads CASSFLRGPKGGELFF. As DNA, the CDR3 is TGTGCCAGCAGCTTTCTGCGGGGGCCGAAAGGAGGGGAGCTGTTTTTT.

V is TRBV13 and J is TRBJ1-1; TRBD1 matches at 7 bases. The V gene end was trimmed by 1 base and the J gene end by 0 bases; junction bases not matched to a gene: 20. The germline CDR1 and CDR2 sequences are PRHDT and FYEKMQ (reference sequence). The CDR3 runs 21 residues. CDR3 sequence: CASSLEMSVGQGEMLNTEAFF. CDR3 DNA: TGTGCCAGCAGCTTAGAAATGTCAGTAGGGCAGGGGGAAATGCTGAACACTGAAGCTTTCTTT.

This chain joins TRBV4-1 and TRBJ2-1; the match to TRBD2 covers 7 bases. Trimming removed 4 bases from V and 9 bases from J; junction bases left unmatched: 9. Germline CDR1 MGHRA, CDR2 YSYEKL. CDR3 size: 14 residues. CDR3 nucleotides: TGCGCCAGCAGCCCGCCGGGGGGTTGGAGTGAGCAGTTCTTC. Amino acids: CASSPPGGWSEQFF.

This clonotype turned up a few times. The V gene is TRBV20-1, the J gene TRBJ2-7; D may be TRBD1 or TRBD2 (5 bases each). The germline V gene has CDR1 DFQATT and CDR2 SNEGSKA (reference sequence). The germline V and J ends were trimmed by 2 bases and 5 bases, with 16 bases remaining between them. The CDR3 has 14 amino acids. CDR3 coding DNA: TGCAGTGCTAGAATATTACAGGTGGGGGACGAGCAGTACTTC. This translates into CSARILQVGDEQYF.

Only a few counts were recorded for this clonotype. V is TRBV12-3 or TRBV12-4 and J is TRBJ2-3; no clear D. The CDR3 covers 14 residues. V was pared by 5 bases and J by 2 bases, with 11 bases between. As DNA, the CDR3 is TGTGCCAGCAGTACCGGACCATCCACAGATACGCAGTATTTT. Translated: CASSTGPSTDTQYF.

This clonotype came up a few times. CDR3 bases: TGCAGCGGTGGACAGGGGAGCGGCTACACCTTC. Protein sequence: CSGGQGSGYTF. The V call is TRBV29-1, the J call TRBJ1-2, with 9 bases that match TRBD1. The CDR3 is 11 residues long. Germline lookup yields CDR1 SQVTM and CDR2 ANQGSEA. The V and J ends lost 7 bases and 8 bases, in that order; junction bases with no gene match: 5.

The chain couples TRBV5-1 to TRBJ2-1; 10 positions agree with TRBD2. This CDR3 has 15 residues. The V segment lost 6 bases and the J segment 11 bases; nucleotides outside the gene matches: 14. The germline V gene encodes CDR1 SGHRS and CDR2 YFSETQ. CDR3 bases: TGCGCCAGCACCTTCGTTAGCGGGAGGCCGAATCAGCAGTTCTTC. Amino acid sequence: CASTFVSGRPNQQFF.